A single sample gave rise to the 7 T cell receptor beta chains below, sequenced in a study of cytomegalovirus exposure and HLA in healthy donors. PCR employed 60 Vbeta and 13 Jbeta primers. Profiling relied on immunoSEQ multiplex PCR, and the TCRdb table lists in-frame clones only, not all of them. Of fewer than 250,000 clones listed, about four fifths are singletons. Input material: PBMCs. These receptors were collected from a man aged 25 to 40 in good health and CMV-seronegative.

The genes are TRBV27 and TRBJ2-5; D remains unclear. The closer fit of TRBJ2-7 to the DNA end suggests the J call may be wrong. This CDR3 comprises 15 residues. The germline V gene has CDR1 MNHEY and CDR2 SMNVEV (reference sequence). The CDR3 DNA follows: TGTGCCAGCAGTCACACCGCCGACGGGTCCTACGAGCAGTACTTC. Its translation: CASSHTADGSYEQYF.

The chain joins TRBV6-4 to TRBJ2-3, with 10 bases aligning to TRBD1. Looked up from germline, CDR1 is MRHNA and CDR2 is SNTAGT. The length of the CDR3 is 17 residues. Unmatched junction bases numbered 6, after V lost 0 bases and J lost 3 bases. The CDR3 DNA follows: TGTGCCAGCAGTGACTCTGGACAGGGGGTCGGGACAGATACGCAGTATTTT. Its translation is CASSDSGQGVGTDTQYF.

The rearrangement uses TRBV6-5 and TRBJ1-2; D not resolved. The CDR3 sequence is 13 residues long. Germline V gives CDR1 MNHEY, CDR2 SVGAGI. V was pared by 3 bases and J by 6 bases, with 11 bases between. The DNA of the CDR3 is TGTGCCAGCAGTTATAGTCTGATGGATGGCTACACCTTC. Its protein is CASSYSLMDGYTF.

The chain links TRBV6-5 to TRBJ2-5, with TRBD2 as a possible D gene (5 bases). V was trimmed by 0 bases and J by 5 bases, leaving 10 bases between them. Germline lookup yields CDR1 MNHEY and CDR2 SVGAGI. This CDR3 contains 14 residues. This CDR3 reads CASSYSGGRETQYF. CDR3 DNA: TGTGCCAGCAGTTACTCAGGCGGGCGCGAGACCCAGTACTTC.

This clone was seen a single time. The chain recombines TRBV27 with TRBJ2-6; no reliable D call. Germline values: CDR1 MNHEY, CDR2 SMNVEV (reference sequence). CDR3 length: 15 residues. The V end was cut by 5 bases, the J end by 0 bases, with 8 bases between. The CDR3 is CASSAYSSGANVLTF. The CDR3 DNA follows: TGTGCCAGCAGTGCGTACAGCTCTGGGGCCAACGTCCTGACTTTC.

This chain links TRBV9 with TRBJ2-5; the D gene is possibly TRBD2 (5 bases). Germline CDR1 reads SGDLS; CDR2 reads YYNGEE. The CDR3 spans 16 residues. Trimming cost V 2 bases and J 1 base, with 15 bases left between them. CDR3 coding DNA: TGTGCCAGCAGCGTGGTCCCCGAGGGAGCCCAAGAGACCCAGTACTTC. The encoded protein is CASSVVPEGAQETQYF.

This clone was found a few times. The chain uses TRBV11-2 and TRBJ2-5; possibly TRBD1 for D (7 bases). The germline V gene encodes CDR1 SGHAT and CDR2 FQNNGV. This CDR3 spans 16 amino acids. V dropped 5 bases and J dropped 5 bases, with 21 bases sitting between them. The CDR3 spells CASSPSVGPGGETQYF. As DNA, the CDR3 is TGTGCCAGCAGCCCCTCCGTGGGCCCAGGGGGGGAGACCCAGTACTTC.